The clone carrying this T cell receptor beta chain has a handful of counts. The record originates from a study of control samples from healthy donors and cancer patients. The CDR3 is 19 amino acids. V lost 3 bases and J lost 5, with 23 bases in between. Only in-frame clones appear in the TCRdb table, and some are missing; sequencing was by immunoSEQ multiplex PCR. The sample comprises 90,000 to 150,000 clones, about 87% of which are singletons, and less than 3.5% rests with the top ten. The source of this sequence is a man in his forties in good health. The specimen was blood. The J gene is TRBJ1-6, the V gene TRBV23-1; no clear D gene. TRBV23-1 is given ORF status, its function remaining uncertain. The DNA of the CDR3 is TGCGCCAGCAGTCAGCCAACACGAACGGATGAACCCCATAATTCACCCCTCCACTTT. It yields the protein CASSQPTRTDEPHNSPLHF.